This T cell receptor beta chain was captured by sequencing in a study of blood T cell repertoires in COVID-19. This clone was observed a handful of times. V was pared by 2 bases and J by 7 bases, with 10 bases between. The germline gives CDR1 SGHRS, CDR2 YFSETQ. CDR3 length: 12 residues. TCRdb's table, derived via immunoSEQ multiplex PCR, lists solely in-frame clones and lacks some. The sample holds about 200,000 clones, about 90% seen once. The rearrangement uses TRBV5-1 and TRBJ2-7; D is perhaps TRBD1 (6 bases). This receptor was identified in a man between 18 and 35 years old with active or convalescent COVID-19. The material sequenced was peripheral blood. The CDR3 loop reads CASSFPGEEQYF. CDR3 sequence (DNA): TGCGCCAGCAGCTTCCCAGGGGAAGAGCAGTACTTC. Supplemented by reference TRBV5-1 and TRBJ2-7, the full variable domain reads KAGVTQTPRYLIKTRGQQVTLSCSPISGHRSVSWYQQTPGQGLQFLFEYFSETQRNKGNFPGRFSGRQFSNSRSEMNVSTLELGDSALYLCASSFPGEEQYFGPGTRLTVT.